This T cell receptor beta chain was recorded in a study of radiotherapy plus CTLA-4 blockade in lung cancer (dated by TCRdb to the late 2010s). For context, the study as a whole: Among enrolled patients, roughly 20% had an objective response and 31% reached disease control. The investigation overall reported the following: The strongest predictors of response, as reported, were early dynamic changes in blood T cell clones along with a rise in serum interferon-beta after radiation. After treatment with radiotherapy and ipilimumab, TCR clones that came from tumors expanded in the peripheral blood.

As for this clone: Its antigen remains unidentified. No per-base quality is available; no much larger clone lies one base away.

V loses 0 bases of germline sequence and J loses 7 bases, and the interval between the two ends is 10 bases. The CDR3 runs 15 residues from the cysteine to the phenylalanine. The kept DNA is CDR3 alone, 45 bases in frame from the first base. Per the germline V gene, MNHEY is the CDR1 and SVGAGI is the CDR2. In this study, focal radiation therapy paired with CTLA-4 blockade (ipilimumab) was tested in patients who had chemo-refractory metastatic non-small-cell lung cancer. Receptors were amplified or captured by the immunoSEQ multiplex PCR assay. Sourced from immuneACCESS, this table was stored by TCRdb with only in-frame sequences that have V and J called. A share of the clones is absent; for the studies checked, an unresolved V gene accounts for under half, and the remainder has no known explanation. Recorded for this sample are about 39,000 clones; about four fifths of them occurred a single time. 20% to 30% of the sample rests with the top ten.

The chain uses TRBV6-5 and TRBJ1-6, with the D gene call left open. This sequence was found in a human donor with non-small cell lung cancer that progressed on radiotherapy plus ipilimumab. The material was peripheral blood, obtained from a patient treated with radiotherapy plus ipilimumab. The CDR3 reads as follows: CASSYSRADNSPLHF. The DNA sequence is as follows: TGTGCCAGCAGTTACTCGCGGGCAGACAATTCACCCCTCCACTTT.